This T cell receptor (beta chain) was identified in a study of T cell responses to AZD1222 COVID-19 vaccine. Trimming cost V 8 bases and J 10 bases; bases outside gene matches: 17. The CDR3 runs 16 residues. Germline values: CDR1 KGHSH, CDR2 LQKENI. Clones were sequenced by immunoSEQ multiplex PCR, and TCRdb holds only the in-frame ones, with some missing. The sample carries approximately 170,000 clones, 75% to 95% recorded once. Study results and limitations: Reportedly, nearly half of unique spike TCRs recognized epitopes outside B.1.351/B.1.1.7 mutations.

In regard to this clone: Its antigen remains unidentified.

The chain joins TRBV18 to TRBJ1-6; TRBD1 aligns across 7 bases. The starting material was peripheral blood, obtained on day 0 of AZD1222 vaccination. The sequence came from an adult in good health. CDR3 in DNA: TGTGCCAGCCAACAGAGTCGGGACAGCGGATCCTCACCCCTCCACTTT. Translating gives CASQQSRDSGSSPLHF.